The 7 T cell receptor beta chains in this list originate from one sample, sequenced in a study of blood T cell repertoires in COVID-19. Sequencing was performed with immunoSEQ multiplex PCR; in TCRdb, only in-frame clones are kept and a portion is missing. The sample consists of around 150,000 clones, under 95% of them appearing once. Material: peripheral blood. These receptors all come from a man aged 18 to 29 with acute or convalescent COVID-19.

This chain joins TRBV19 and TRBJ1-2, with D unresolved. This CDR3 has 13 amino acids. V was trimmed by 7 bases and J by 2 bases, leaving 11 bases between them. Germline V gives CDR1 LNHDA, CDR2 SQIVND (reference sequence). In nucleotides, the CDR3 is TGTGCCAGTACCGGGAACGAGAACTATGGCTACACCTTC. Amino acid sequence: CASTGNENYGYTF.

This chain connects TRBV18 to TRBJ1-1; D might be TRBD1 (6 bases). The V and J ends lost 5 bases and 0 bases respectively, with 16 bases between them. In germline, CDR1 is KGHSH, CDR2 LQKENI. The CDR3 spans 16 residues. The CDR3 nucleotides are TGTGCCAGCTCATCTCAGGGGTTTGATTTGAACACTGAAGCTTTCTTT. It yields the protein CASSSQGFDLNTEAFF.

The genes are TRBV5-1 and TRBJ2-3; 8 bases align to TRBD2. Germline V gene lookup returns CDR1 SGHRS and CDR2 YFSETQ. The CDR3 extends over 15 amino acids. The trim removed 4 bases at V and 6 bases at J, leaving 10 bases unmatched. In DNA form, the CDR3 reads TGCGCCAGCAGCCTGGAAGGGACTAGAATGGATACGCAGTATTTT. It codes for CASSLEGTRMDTQYF.

This clone was seen a handful of times. The chain has TRBV19 and TRBJ2-5; TRBD2 might be the D (7 bases). The CDR3 runs 18 residues. Trimming took off 5 bases at V and 10 bases at J, with 32 bases between the two ends. Germline V gives CDR1 LNHDA, CDR2 SQIVND (reference sequence). The CDR3 protein is CASSSPPLLPGGLAVQYF. In DNA, the CDR3 is TGTGCCAGTAGTTCCCCCCCCCTATTACCGGGGGGCCTAGCTGTCCAGTACTTC.

CDR3: CASSPPGLAENEQFF. The DNA for the CDR3 is TGTGCCAGCAGCCCGCCGGGACTAGCGGAGAATGAGCAGTTCTTC. This sequence joins TRBV28 and TRBJ2-1; 11 positions agree with TRBD2. The germline CDR1 and CDR2 sequences are MDHEN and SYDVKM. V lost 6 bases, J lost 7 bases, and 8 bases stayed unmatched. CDR3 length: 15 residues.

V usage is TRBV19 and J usage is TRBJ2-7; 8 nucleotides match TRBD1. V gave up 3 bases and J gave up 2 bases; unmatched junction bases: 6. The CDR3 extends over 15 amino acids. Germline CDR1 reads LNHDA; CDR2 reads SQIVND (reference sequence). The CDR3 nucleotides read TGTGCCAGTAGTATGGACAGGGATGGTACCTACGAGCAGTACTTC. It is translated as CASSMDRDGTYEQYF.

The gene calls are TRBV5-4 and TRBJ2-7, with 7 bases fitting TRBD1. The V and J ends lost 4 bases and 3 bases, in that order; junction bases with no gene match: 1. Germline V gene data show CDR1 as SGHNT and CDR2 as YYREEE (reference sequence). The CDR3 runs 12 residues. CDR3 region: CASSGDSYEQYF. As DNA, the CDR3 is TGTGCCAGCAGCGGGGACAGCTACGAGCAGTACTTC.